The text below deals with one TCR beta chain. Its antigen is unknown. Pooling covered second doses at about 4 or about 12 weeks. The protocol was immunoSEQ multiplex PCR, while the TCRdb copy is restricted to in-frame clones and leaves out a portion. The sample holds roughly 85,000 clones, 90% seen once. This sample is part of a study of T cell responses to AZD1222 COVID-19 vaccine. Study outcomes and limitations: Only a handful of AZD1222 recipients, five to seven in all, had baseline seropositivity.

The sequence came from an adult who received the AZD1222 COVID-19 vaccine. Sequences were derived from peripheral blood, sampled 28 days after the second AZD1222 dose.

CDR3 coding DNA: TGCGCCAGCAGCTTGGAGTTGGGCACTGAAGCTTTCTTT. Its protein is CASSLELGTEAFF. The chain uses TRBV5-1 and TRBJ1-1; no firm D call. Trimming removed 0 bases at V and 4 bases at J, with 7 bases between. The CDR3 contains 13 residues. Germline CDR1 SGHRS, CDR2 YFSETQ.